The next 6 T cell receptor beta chains were all read from a single sample in a study of cytomegalovirus exposure and HLA in healthy donors. Primers included in the PCR were 60 Vbeta and 13 Jbeta primers. Data came from immunoSEQ multiplex PCR; TCRdb stores just in-frame clones and leaves some out. The profile covers 150,000 to 200,000 clones, with 70% to 80% appearing a single time and 1.6% taken by the ten largest. Specimen: PBMCs. These receptors were obtained from a woman aged 45-59 years in good health and CMV-seronegative.

This chain links TRBV4-3 with TRBJ2-3; 8 bases align to TRBD2. There are 17 residues in the CDR3. V lost 3 bases and J lost 5; bases outside the gene matches: 13. CDR1 is LGHNA and CDR2 is YSLEER in the germline V gene. CDR3 bases: TGCGCCAGCAGCCAGGGGGGAGGACTAGCTTTCCAAGATACGCAGTATTTT. This encodes CASSQGGGLAFQDTQYF.

Concerning this clone: One end of the junction fails to match germline, which may point to a read error. The chain combines TRBV7-7 with TRBJ2-2; 9 nucleotides match TRBD2. The CDR3 totals 16 residues. Germline CDR1 is SSHAT and CDR2 is FNYEAQ (reference sequence). The CDR3 loop reads CASSLAGGGAVGELFF. CDR3 bases: TGTGCTAGCAGCTTAGCTGGCGGGGGGGCCGTCGGGGAGCTGTTTTTT. Variable domain in full (rest from reference TRBV7-7 and TRBJ2-2): GAGVSQSPRYKVTKRGQDVTLRCDPISSHATLYWYQQALGQGPEFLTYFNYEAQPDKSGLPSDRFSAERPEGSISTLTIQRTEQRDSAMYRCASSLAGGGAVGELFFGEGSRLTVL.

The chain is built from TRBV7-2 and TRBJ2-3; D is possibly TRBD2 (6 bases). Trimming shortened V by 6 bases and J by 0 bases, and 13 bases separated the two germline ends. The CDR3 is made up of 15 amino acids. The V gene's germline CDR1 is SGHTA and CDR2 FQGNSA. The chain's CDR3 is CASSERGSSTDTQYF. CDR3 nucleotides: TGTGCCAGCAGTGAACGGGGGTCTAGCACAGATACGCAGTATTTT.

The rearrangement uses TRBV7-6 and TRBJ1-2; weak D call: TRBD1 (5 bases). CDR1 and CDR2 from the germline V gene are SGHVS and FNYEAQ. Trimming pared 0 bases from V and 6 bases from J, leaving 8 bases between. CDR3 length: 13 residues. The CDR3 sequence: CASSLAAGHGYTF. The CDR3 coding sequence is TGTGCCAGCAGCTTAGCGGCAGGGCATGGCTACACCTTC.

The chain has TRBV6-5 and TRBJ2-3, with D possibly being TRBD2 (5 bases). CDR1 MNHEY and CDR2 SVGAGI come from the germline V gene. The CDR3 has 14 amino acids. Trimming stripped 4 bases from V and 0 bases from J, with 8 bases between. DNA of the CDR3: TGTGCCAGCAGTTGGACTGCTAGCACAGATACGCAGTATTTT. This sequence encodes CASSWTASTDTQYF.

The chain uses TRBV19 and TRBJ1-1, with 7 bases lining up with TRBD1. CDR3 length: 14 amino acids. The V segment lost 6 bases and the J segment 2 bases; nucleotides outside the gene matches: 6. Germline V lookup: CDR1 LNHDA, CDR2 SQIVND (reference sequence). The CDR3 coding sequence is TGTGCCAGTAGCGCTGGACAGGTTAACACTGAAGCTTTCTTT. It yields the protein CASSAGQVNTEAFF.